What follows describes a single TCR beta chain. Germline V gene lookup returns CDR1 SGDLS and CDR2 YYNGEE. The V and J ends lost 4 bases and 4 bases, in that order; junction bases with no gene match: 22. The CDR3 consists of 20 residues. TCRdb's table, derived via immunoSEQ multiplex PCR, lists solely in-frame clones and lacks some. The table lists around 250,000 clones, around 88% of them singletons. The sample belongs to a study of blood T cell repertoires in COVID-19. Study as a whole: Donors in the United States, Italy and Spain gave samples during acute or convalescent COVID-19. Sample material is recorded as cDNA or gDNA derived from T cells, B-cell-depleted T cells, or PBMCs.

The chain is built from TRBV9 and TRBJ2-1; 8 nucleotides align to TRBD2. The sequenced material came from peripheral blood. The source is an elderly man with acute or convalescent COVID-19. DNA for the CDR3: TGTGCCAGCAGCACTCCGGGACTCGCGGGGGGCGGGGGTAGGTACAATGAGCAGTTCTTC. Protein sequence: CASSTPGLAGGGGRYNEQFF. The full variable domain, with the rest looked up from reference TRBV9 and TRBJ2-1, is DSGVTQTPKHLITATGQRVTLRCSPRSGDLSVYWYQQSLDQGLQFLIQYYNGEERAKGNILERFSAQQFPDLHSELNLSSLELGDSALYFCASSTPGLAGGGGRYNEQFFGPGTRLTVL.